This T cell receptor (beta chain) stems from a study of shared clonotypes between healthy human individuals. Study conclusions and caveats: Sorted-subset sequencing was shown by rarefaction to be incomplete despite large depth. Collection of samples was limited to blood; tissue repertoires likely differ.

The authors combined CD45RO+ cells with CCR7-negative CD45RA+ TemRA cells as CD8 memory. The germline V gene has CDR1 SQVTM and CDR2 ANQGSEA. CDR3 length equals 11 residues. Trimming took 6 bases from V and 6 from J, leaving 12 bases between them. Of note for this clone: Its antigen is still unknown.

Every immunoSEQ plate was one replicate of a subset's evenly spread DNA. The method was immunoSEQ multiplex PCR; TCRdb's version includes in-frame clones alone and lacks a portion of them. Found here are a few hundred thousand clones, around 96% of them singletons; the top ten hold about 0.32%. The TCR comes from a man aged 25-40 years in good health. The sequencing sample was made of memory CD8+ T cells sorted from blood. Subset of the sample: CD45RO+ cells pooled with CCR7-negative TemRA cells. This chain connects TRBV29-1 to TRBJ2-7; D gene unclear. CDR3 residues: CSVGKGREQYF. The CDR3 DNA follows: TGCAGCGTCGGAAAAGGGCGCGAGCAGTACTTC.